The 30 T cell receptor beta chains presented below share a single source sample, sequenced in a study of beta chain features in type 1 diabetes. Findings and limits, study-wide: Type 1 diabetes patients showed a moderate but significant shortening of TCRB CDR3s in all four CD4+ subsets.

The antigens of these receptors remain unknown. Sequenced material consisted of expressed TCRB transcripts (all of the isolated RNA was reverse transcribed). TCRdb's copy holds only in-frame clones and misses some; the assay was immunoSEQ multiplex PCR. The sample has hundreds of thousands of clones; around 15% are singletons. Sequencing was done on a sample of naive CD4+ T cells from blood. The receptors were sampled from a man younger than 35 with type 1 diabetes.

This clone was seen a handful of times. J is TRBJ1-2 and V is TRBV7-3; 10 bases align to TRBD1. The germline gives CDR1 SGHTA, CDR2 FQGTGA. The CDR3 is made up of 17 amino acids. V shed 2 bases and J 3 bases; nucleotides not matched to a gene: 9. CDR3 coding DNA: TGTGCCAGCAGCTTACAAGACAGGGGGCGCTTTCACTATGGCTACACCTTC. Protein sequence: CASSLQDRGRFHYGYTF.

This clone was detected only a few times. This sequence joins TRBV4-1 and TRBJ2-5; a possible D gene is TRBD2 (5 bases). Germline V CDR1 and CDR2: MGHRA, YSYEKL. The CDR3 spans 17 residues. The V gene lost 0 bases and the J gene lost 2 bases, with 16 bases spanning the gap. CDR3 sequence reads: CASSQDRELDWQETQYF. The CDR3 DNA reads TGCGCCAGCAGCCAAGATCGAGAACTAGATTGGCAAGAGACCCAGTACTTC.

The V gene is TRBV15, the J gene TRBJ1-2; D remains ambiguous. V lost 3 bases and J 5 bases, leaving 16 bases between the germline ends. The length of the CDR3 is 15 residues. CDR1 and CDR2 (germline): LNHNV, YYDKDF (reference sequence). CDR3 residues: CATSSPGSRGYGYTF. The DNA of the CDR3 is TGTGCCACCAGCAGTCCGGGGTCACGGGGTTATGGCTACACCTTC.

This clone was counted only a few times. V is TRBV5-1 and J is TRBJ2-7; 7 nucleotides align to TRBD1. This CDR3 is 14 amino acids long. The V segment lost 4 bases and the J segment 0 bases; nucleotides outside the gene matches: 4. Germline V gene sequence: CDR1 SGHRS, CDR2 YFSETQ. The CDR3 coding sequence is TGCGCCAGCAGCCAAGGGGACAGCTCCTACGAGCAGTACTTC. Its translation: CASSQGDSSYEQYF.

Details on this clone: The same CDR3 is also encoded by other DNA sequences in this sample. The rearrangement uses TRBV4-1 and TRBJ2-1, with D maybe TRBD1 (5 bases). V was trimmed by 1 base and J by 8 bases, leaving 24 bases between them. The germline CDR1 and CDR2 sequences are MGHRA and YSYEKL. This CDR3 region has 18 residues. CDR3 in DNA: TGCGCCAGCAGCCAAGTTCGTGGGCTGGCAGGGCAGGACCATGAGCAGTTCTTC. It codes for CASSQVRGLAGQDHEQFF.

CDR3 residues: CAISEGAGGYTF. The CDR3 region has the DNA TGTGCCATCAGTGAAGGGGCAGGTGGCTACACCTTC. J is TRBJ1-2 and V is TRBV10-3; weak D call: TRBD1 (5 bases). The CDR3 consists of 12 residues. Germline CDR1 ENHRY, CDR2 SYGVKD. Trimming pared 3 bases from V and 7 bases from J, leaving 9 bases between.

The chain recombines TRBV7-9 with TRBJ2-5, with 12 bases matching TRBD2. The J segment lost 3 bases and the V segment lost 4 bases, leaving 3 bases of the junction unmatched. Germline lookup yields CDR1 SEHNR and CDR2 FQNEAQ (reference sequence). The CDR3 is made up of 15 amino acids. The CDR3 is CASSWRLAGEETQYF. The DNA of the CDR3 is TGTGCCAGCAGCTGGCGACTAGCGGGGGAAGAGACCCAGTACTTC.

In its sample, this clone was seen a few times. The chain couples TRBV10-2 to TRBJ1-5; D is ambiguous. The V gene lost 4 bases and the J gene lost 0 bases, with 13 bases spanning the gap. The CDR3 runs to 16 residues. CDR1 is WSHSY, CDR2 SAAADI, per germline. The CDR3 bases are TGCGCCAGCAGTGGGGAGGGCGTCTTTAGCAATCAGCCCCAGCATTTT. Amino acids: CASSGEGVFSNQPQHF.

This clone has a handful of counts. The rearrangement joins TRBV20-1 to TRBJ1-2; D ambiguous. The length of the CDR3 is 11 residues. Germline CDR1 reads DFQATT; CDR2 reads SNEGSKA (reference sequence). The ends were cut back, 6 bases at V and 2 bases at J, with 7 bases in the middle. The CDR3 DNA reads TGCAGTGCGGCTGGGAACTATGGCTACACCTTC. Amino acids: CSAAGNYGYTF.

This clone turned up a few times. The chain has TRBV30 and TRBJ2-5, with TRBD2 matching 9 bases. The trim removed 5 bases at V and 4 bases at J, leaving 5 bases unmatched. CDR1 and CDR2 (germline): GTSNPN, SVGIG (reference sequence). This CDR3 is 13 amino acids long. CDR3 amino acids: CAWGLAGRETQYF. In nucleotides, the CDR3 is TGTGCCTGGGGGCTAGCGGGGCGAGAGACCCAGTACTTC.

There are a few counts of this clone. The V call is TRBV6-5, the J call TRBJ2-1; D not resolved. Trimming cost V 0 bases and J 10 bases, with 10 bases left between them. Germline CDR1 is MNHEY and CDR2 is SVGAGI. The CDR3 contains 13 residues. The CDR3 bases are TGTGCCAGCAGTTACTCGACCCAACAGGAGCAGTTCTTC. This sequence encodes CASSYSTQQEQFF.

The V call is TRBV5-1, the J call TRBJ2-2, with D possibly TRBD1 on 6 matching bases. Trimming took 0 bases from V and 6 from J, leaving 15 bases between them. The CDR3 totals 16 residues. Germline-derived CDR1 and CDR2 are SGHRS and YFSETQ. DNA of the CDR3: TGCGCCAGCAGCTTGGCTCGGACAGCTTATTCCGGGGAGCTGTTTTTT. Translating it yields CASSLARTAYSGELFF.

This clone was detected a few times. The chain combines TRBV29-1 with TRBJ1-1, with D possibly being TRBD1 (5 bases). CDR3 length: 15 amino acids. Trimming cost V 6 bases and J 0 bases, with 17 bases left between them. The germline V gene encodes CDR1 SQVTM and CDR2 ANQGSEA. The CDR3 protein is CSVYYRGRLNTEAFF. CDR3 bases: TGCAGCGTATACTATCGGGGCAGATTGAACACTGAAGCTTTCTTT. The complete variable domain, with remaining parts taken from reference TRBV29-1 and TRBJ1-1, reads SAVISQKPSRDICQRGTSLTIQCQVDSQVTMMFWYRQQPGQSLTLIATANQGSEATYESGFVIDKFPISRPNLTFSTLTVSNMSPEDSSIYLCSVYYRGRLNTEAFFGQGTRLTVV.

The chain recombines TRBV7-9 with TRBJ2-1; the D is unclear. CDR1 and CDR2 (germline): SEHNR, FQNEAQ (reference sequence). Trimming removed 1 base from V and 9 bases from J, with 13 bases in between. The CDR3 totals 14 residues. Here the CDR3 DNA reads TGTGCCAGCAGCTTAGGGGTCTCTGTCCTTGAGCAGTTCTTC. It translates to CASSLGVSVLEQFF.

The chain combines TRBV28 with TRBJ1-1, with TRBD1 matching 7 bases. The CDR3 is 15 residues long. V was clipped by 6 bases and J by 0 bases; unmatched bases: 7. Germline lookup yields CDR1 MDHEN and CDR2 SYDVKM. The CDR3 spells CASSVTGIMNTEAFF. The CDR3 DNA reads TGTGCCAGCAGCGTGACAGGGATAATGAACACTGAAGCTTTCTTT.

The chain has TRBV29-1 and TRBJ2-1; D is tentatively TRBD1 or TRBD2 (5 bases each). Germline CDR1 reads SQVTM; CDR2 reads ANQGSEA. The CDR3 contains 11 residues. V was trimmed by 6 bases and J by 6 bases, leaving 9 bases between them. The CDR3 DNA sequence: TGCAGCGTCGGGGACCTCAATGAGCAGTTCTTC. It specifies CSVGDLNEQFF.

The rearrangement links TRBV7-9 to TRBJ2-1; no clear D. Trimming cost V 10 bases and J 5 bases, with 15 bases left between them. The CDR3 runs to 13 residues. Germline CDR1 reads SEHNR; CDR2 reads FQNEAQ (reference sequence). The CDR3 reads CATDRGSNNEQFF. In DNA, the CDR3 is TGTGCCACCGATAGAGGCTCTAACAATGAGCAGTTCTTC.

V and J are TRBV28 and TRBJ1-1; tentative D call: TRBD1 (5 bases). Germline lookup yields CDR1 MDHEN and CDR2 SYDVKM. V lost 5 bases and J lost 0, with 13 bases in between. There are 15 residues in the CDR3. CDR3 DNA: TGTGCCAGCAGTGCGGGGGATTTCATGAACACTGAAGCTTTCTTT. As protein: CASSAGDFMNTEAFF.

The gene calls are TRBV2 and TRBJ1-2; a weak D match, TRBD1 (5 bases). The germline V and J ends were trimmed by 6 bases and 4 bases, with 12 bases remaining between them. CDR1 is SNHLY, CDR2 FYNNEI, per germline. This CDR3 comprises 13 residues. The CDR3 is CASRVDSFYGYTF. CDR3 nucleotide sequence: TGTGCCAGCAGAGTTGACAGCTTCTATGGCTACACCTTC.

In this sample, this clone turned up a few times. This chain joins TRBV11-2 and TRBJ2-7, with TRBD1 identical over 7 bases. The J segment lost 5 bases and the V segment lost 3 bases, leaving 4 bases of the junction unmatched. The CDR3 totals 13 residues. CDR1 and CDR2 (germline): SGHAT, FQNNGV. This chain's CDR3 is CASSLTGYDEQYF. As DNA, the CDR3 is TGTGCCAGCAGCTTGACAGGGTATGACGAGCAGTACTTC. Drawing the rest from reference TRBV11-2 and TRBJ2-7, the complete variable domain is EAGVAQSPRYKIIEKRQSVAFWCNPISGHATLYWYQQILGQGPKLLIQFQNNGVVDDSQLPKDRFSAERLKGVDSTLKIQPAKLEDSAVYLCASSLTGYDEQYFGPGTRLTVT.

This chain connects TRBV10-3 to TRBJ2-3, with D possibly being TRBD1 or TRBD2 (6 bases each). V lost 10 bases to trimming and J lost 7 bases, with 18 bases between them. The germline V gene encodes CDR1 ENHRY and CDR2 SYGVKD. The CDR3 has 13 residues. As DNA, the CDR3 is TGTGCCACGGAGGGGGTTACGGCGAATACGCAGTATTTT. It is translated as CATEGVTANTQYF.

The chain links TRBV7-6 to TRBJ2-7, with a weak D call TRBD1 (5 bases). V lost 3 bases and J 2 bases, leaving 11 bases between the germline ends. This CDR3 has 14 residues. The germline V gene encodes CDR1 SGHVS and CDR2 FNYEAQ. CDR3 in DNA: TGTGCCAGCAGCTTGGCCCAGGGAACCTACGAGCAGTACTTC. Its protein is CASSLAQGTYEQYF. The full variable domain, rest sourced from reference TRBV7-6 and TRBJ2-7, is GAGVSQSPRYKVTKRGQDVALRCDPISGHVSLYWYRQALGQGPEFLTYFNYEAQQDKSGLPNDRFSAERPEGSISTLTIQRTEQRDSAMYRCASSLAQGTYEQYFGPGTRLTVT.

The gene calls are TRBV30 and TRBJ1-1; no definite D call. CDR3 length: 13 amino acids. Trimming took off 4 bases at V and 1 base at J, with 10 bases between the two ends. Germline assignment: CDR1 GTSNPN and CDR2 SVGIG (reference sequence). The CDR3 DNA reads as TGTGCCTGGAACTCCCAGGCGAACACTGAAGCTTTCTTT. It specifies CAWNSQANTEAFF.

Only a few counts were recorded for this clone. V usage is TRBV7-6 and J usage is TRBJ1-5, with D maybe TRBD1 (6 bases). CDR3 length: 13 amino acids. The germline V gene has CDR1 SGHVS and CDR2 FNYEAQ. With 5 bases removed from V and 7 bases from J, the gap between germline ends came to 12 bases. CDR3 residues: CASSPEGEQPQHF. CDR3 sequence (DNA): TGTGCCAGCAGCCCCGAGGGGGAACAGCCCCAGCATTTT.

This clone occurred a few times. The gene calls are TRBV30 and TRBJ1-1; 10 nucleotides agree with TRBD1. This CDR3 comprises 12 residues. The V gene end was trimmed by 3 bases and the J gene end by 11 bases; junction bases not matched to a gene: 6. CDR1 and CDR2 from the germline V gene are GTSNPN and SVGIG (reference sequence). CDR3 in DNA: TGTGCCTGGAGCGCCGGGACAGGGGACGCTTTCTTT. As protein: CAWSAGTGDAFF.

The CDR3 DNA reads as TGTGCCAGCAGCCCCCAAAGTCTACAGGGGTCGGTGAACACTGAAGCTTTCTTT. Translation: CASSPQSLQGSVNTEAFF. The chain joins TRBV7-3 to TRBJ1-1; 7 bases are shared with TRBD1. The CDR3 length is 18 residues. J was trimmed by 0 bases and V by 5 bases; bases with no gene match: 15. Germline lookup yields CDR1 SGHTA and CDR2 FQGTGA.

This chain joins TRBV5-1 and TRBJ2-2, with 10 bases aligning to TRBD1. V lost 4 bases and J lost 9; bases outside the gene matches: 12. The germline CDR1 and CDR2 sequences are SGHRS and YFSETQ. There are 16 residues in the CDR3. The CDR3 nucleotides read TGCGCCAGCAGCCTCTCCGGGACAGGGGATTTCCGGGAGCTGTTTTTT. It codes for CASSLSGTGDFRELFF.

This clone was seen a few times. V is TRBV7-2 and J is TRBJ1-5, with a tentative D call TRBD1 (6 bases). Germline CDR1 is SGHTA and CDR2 is FQGNSA. Trimming took off 0 bases at V and 4 bases at J, with 10 bases between the two ends. The CDR3 consists of 15 residues. The CDR3 spells CASSLAWGRNQPQHF. The CDR3 bases are TGTGCCAGCAGCTTAGCTTGGGGGCGAAATCAGCCCCAGCATTTT.

On this clone: At one boundary the junction diverges from the germline segment, which might be a read error. This sequence joins TRBV19 and TRBJ2-1; no firm D call. This CDR3 is built from 13 residues. The germline CDR1 and CDR2 sequences are LNHDA and SQIVND (reference sequence). The DNA for the CDR3 is TGTGCCAGTAGTAGTACCGCCTACGATGAGCAGTTCTTC. This translates into CASSSTAYDEQFF.

The chain links TRBV30 to TRBJ2-1; tentative D call: TRBD2 (5 bases). CDR1 is GTSNPN and CDR2 is SVGIG in the germline V gene (reference sequence). The CDR3 loop spans 15 amino acids. V was shortened by 3 bases and J by 0 bases, with 12 bases between the two germline ends. DNA for the CDR3: TGTGCCTGGAGCGGTGTGGGGAGCTCCTACAATGAGCAGTTCTTC. This codes for CAWSGVGSSYNEQFF.